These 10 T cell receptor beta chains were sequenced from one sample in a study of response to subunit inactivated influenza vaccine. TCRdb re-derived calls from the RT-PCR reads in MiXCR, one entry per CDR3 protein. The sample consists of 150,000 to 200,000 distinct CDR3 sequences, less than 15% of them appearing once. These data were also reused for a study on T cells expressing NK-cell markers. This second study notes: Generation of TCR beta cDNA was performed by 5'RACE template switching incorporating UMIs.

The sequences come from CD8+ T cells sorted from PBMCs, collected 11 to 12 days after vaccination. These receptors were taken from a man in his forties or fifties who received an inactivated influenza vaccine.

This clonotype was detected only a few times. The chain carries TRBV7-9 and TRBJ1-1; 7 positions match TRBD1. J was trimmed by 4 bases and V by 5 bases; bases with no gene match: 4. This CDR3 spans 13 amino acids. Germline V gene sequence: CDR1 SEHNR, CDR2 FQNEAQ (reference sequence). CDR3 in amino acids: CASSQDRITEAFF. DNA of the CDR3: TGTGCCAGCAGCCAGGACAGGATCACTGAAGCTTTCTTT. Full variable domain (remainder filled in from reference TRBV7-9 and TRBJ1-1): DTGVSQNPRHKITKRGQNVTFRCDPISEHNRLYWYRQTLGQGPEFLTYFQNEAQLEKSRLLSDRFSAERPKGSFSTLEIQRTEQGDSAMYLCASSQDRITEAFFGQGTRLTVV.

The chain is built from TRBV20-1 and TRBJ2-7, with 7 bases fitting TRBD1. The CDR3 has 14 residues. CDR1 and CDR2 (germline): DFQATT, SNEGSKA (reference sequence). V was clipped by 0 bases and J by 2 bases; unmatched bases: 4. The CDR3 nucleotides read TGCAGTGCTAGAGATCCGACAGGGACCTACGAGCAGTACTTC. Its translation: CSARDPTGTYEQYF.

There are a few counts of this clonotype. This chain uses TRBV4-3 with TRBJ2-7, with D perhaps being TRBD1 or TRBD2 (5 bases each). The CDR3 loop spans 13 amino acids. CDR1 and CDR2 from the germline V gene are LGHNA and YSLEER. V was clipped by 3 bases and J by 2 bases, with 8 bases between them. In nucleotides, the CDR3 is TGCGCCAGCAGCCAGGGGGTCCCCTACGAGCAGTACTTC. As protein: CASSQGVPYEQYF.

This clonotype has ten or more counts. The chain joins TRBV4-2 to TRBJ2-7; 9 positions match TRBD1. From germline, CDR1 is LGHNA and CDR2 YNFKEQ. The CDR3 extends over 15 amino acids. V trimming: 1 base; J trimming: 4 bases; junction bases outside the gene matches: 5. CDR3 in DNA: TGTGCCAGCAGCCAAGGCGAGACAGGGGGATACGAGCAGTACTTC. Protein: CASSQGETGGYEQYF.

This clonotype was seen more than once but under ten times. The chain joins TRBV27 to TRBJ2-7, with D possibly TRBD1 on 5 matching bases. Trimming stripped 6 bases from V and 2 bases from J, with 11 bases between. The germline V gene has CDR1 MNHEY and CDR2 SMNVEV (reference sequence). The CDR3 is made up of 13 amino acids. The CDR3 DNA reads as TGTGCCAGCAGGGGGCATCTTGCCTACGAGCAGTACTTC. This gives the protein CASRGHLAYEQYF.

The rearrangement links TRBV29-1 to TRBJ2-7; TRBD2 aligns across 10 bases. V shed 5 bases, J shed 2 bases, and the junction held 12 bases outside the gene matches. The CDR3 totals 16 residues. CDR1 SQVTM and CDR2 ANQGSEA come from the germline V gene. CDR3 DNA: TGCAGCGTTTATGGAGGGTTAGCGGGAGGTACCTACGAGCAGTACTTC. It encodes CSVYGGLAGGTYEQYF.

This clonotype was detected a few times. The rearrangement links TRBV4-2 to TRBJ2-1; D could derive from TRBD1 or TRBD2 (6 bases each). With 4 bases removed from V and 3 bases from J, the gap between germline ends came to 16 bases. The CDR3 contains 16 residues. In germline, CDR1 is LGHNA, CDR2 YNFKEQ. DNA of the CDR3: TGTGCCAGCAGCCCGAGGACGGAGGGGGACTACAATGAGCAGTTCTTC. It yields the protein CASSPRTEGDYNEQFF.

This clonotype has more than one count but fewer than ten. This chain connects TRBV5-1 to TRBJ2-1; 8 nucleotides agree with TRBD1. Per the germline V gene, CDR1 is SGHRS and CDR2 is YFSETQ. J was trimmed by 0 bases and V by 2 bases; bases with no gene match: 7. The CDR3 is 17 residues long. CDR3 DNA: TGCGCCAGCAGCTTAGGACAGGGCCCCTACTCCTACAATGAGCAGTTCTTC. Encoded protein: CASSLGQGPYSYNEQFF.

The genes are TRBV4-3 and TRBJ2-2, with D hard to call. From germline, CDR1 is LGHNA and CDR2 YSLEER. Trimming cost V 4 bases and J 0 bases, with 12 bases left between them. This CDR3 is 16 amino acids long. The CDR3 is CASSPYETTNTGELFF. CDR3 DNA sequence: TGCGCCAGCAGCCCGTACGAGACAACGAACACCGGGGAGCTGTTTTTT.

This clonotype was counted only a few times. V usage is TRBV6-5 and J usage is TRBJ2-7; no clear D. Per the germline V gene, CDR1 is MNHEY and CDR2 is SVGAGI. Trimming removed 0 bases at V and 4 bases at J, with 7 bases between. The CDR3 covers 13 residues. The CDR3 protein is CASSYSPLYEQYF. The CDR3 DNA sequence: TGTGCCAGCAGTTACTCGCCTCTTTACGAGCAGTACTTC.